The next 6 T cell receptor beta chains were all read from a single sample in a study of naive and memory T cell subsets. An equimolar mix of two oligonucleotides served as the beta constant-region primer for TRBC1 and TRBC2. Four rounds of PCR amplified the ligated cDNA using nested alpha and beta constant-region primers plus SP2. Using its own MiXCR run on the UMI-ligation and nested PCR reads, TCRdb lists one record per CDR3 protein. Among 130,000 or so distinct CDR3 sequences, 36% were seen once, and the ten largest hold about 0.85%. Sequenced material: central memory CD4+ T cells from blood. The receptors derive from a human donor in good health.

The CDR3 is CASRTGTDTQYF. The CDR3 region has the DNA TGTGCCAGCAGGACCGGGACAGATACGCAGTATTTT. The chain has TRBV6-2 or TRBV6-3 and TRBJ2-3; D unresolved. The CDR3 totals 12 residues. Germline lookup yields CDR1 MNHEY and CDR2 SVGEGT. Trimming took 6 bases from V and 3 from J, leaving 7 bases between them.

This chain links TRBV28 with TRBJ1-3; D is undetermined. Germline V CDR1 and CDR2: MDHEN, SYDVKM. CDR3 length: 12 amino acids. The V gene lost 4 bases and the J gene lost 5 bases, with 6 bases spanning the gap. The CDR3 DNA sequence: TGTGCCAGCAGTTCCCGAAGAAACACCATATATTTT. Its protein product is CASSSRRNTIYF.

The rearrangement links TRBV20-1 to TRBJ1-1, with D possibly matching TRBD1 (6 bases). This CDR3 comprises 16 residues. Germline values: CDR1 DFQATT, CDR2 SNEGSKA (reference sequence). V lost 0 bases and J 2 bases, leaving 16 bases between the germline ends. The CDR3 is CSARESSRGFNTEAFF. The CDR3 DNA sequence: TGCAGTGCTAGAGAAAGTTCCAGGGGCTTTAACACTGAAGCTTTCTTT.

The V call is TRBV7-8, the J call TRBJ2-3; 8 bases fit TRBD1. The CDR3 consists of 13 residues. The J segment lost 10 bases and the V segment lost 0 bases, leaving 3 bases of the junction unmatched. CDR1 is SGHVS and CDR2 is FQNEAQ in the germline V gene. CDR3 region: CASSLAGQGSQYF. The CDR3 DNA reads TGTGCCAGCAGCTTAGCCGGACAGGGCTCGCAGTATTTT.

The gene calls are TRBV3-1 and TRBJ1-5, with D perhaps TRBD1 (6 bases). The CDR3 consists of 15 residues. The V gene's germline CDR1 is LGHDT and CDR2 YNNKEL (reference sequence). V lost 3 bases to trimming and J lost 6 bases, with 15 bases between them. The CDR3 nucleotides are TGTGCCAGCAGCCACTCCGACAGGTCGGGTCAGCCCCAGCATTTT. The encoded protein is CASSHSDRSGQPQHF.

The chain recombines TRBV19 with TRBJ2-4; 8 positions agree with TRBD2. The V gene end was trimmed by 9 bases and the J gene end by 5 bases; junction bases not matched to a gene: 9. The germline V gene encodes CDR1 LNHDA and CDR2 SQIVND (reference sequence). The CDR3 runs 14 residues. CDR3 DNA sequence: TGTGCCAGCCAGCGGGAGAAAGCGGAAAACATTCAGTACTTC. This translates into CASQREKAENIQYF.